These T cell receptor beta chains were read from a single sample in a study of blood T cell repertoires in COVID-19. Clones were sequenced by immunoSEQ multiplex PCR, and TCRdb holds only the in-frame ones, with some missing. This table holds roughly 110,000 clones, approximately 80% found once. The sequencing input was peripheral blood. Every receptor here comes from a woman aged 55-69 years with acute or convalescent COVID-19. CDR3s include the opening cysteine and the closing phenylalanine or tryptophan. A D gene is named only where the DNA matches it firmly. Clone sizes are given selectively: once, few, many, or a class where the clone is expanded.

clone size: .
V gene: TRBV30
D gene: TRBD1
J gene: TRBJ1-5
CDR3 protein: CAWSYTGGDQPQHF
CDR3 DNA: TGTGCCTGGAGTTATACAGGGGGCGATCAGCCCCAGCATTTT

clone size: .
V gene: TRBV11-2
D gene: .
J gene: TRBJ1-1
CDR3 protein: CASSLAGYTEAFF
CDR3 DNA: TGTGCCAGCAGCTTAGCCGGGTACACTGAAGCTTTCTTT

clone size: .
V gene: TRBV2
D gene: .
J gene: TRBJ1-6
CDR3 protein: CASSEETPASSPLHF
CDR3 DNA: TGTGCCAGCAGTGAAGAGACACCAGCCTCTTCGCCCCTCCACTTT

clone size: .
V gene: TRBV28
D gene: .
J gene: TRBJ2-1
CDR3 protein: CASSNREKFF
CDR3 DNA: TGTGCCAGCAGTAACCGCGAAAAGTTCTTC

clone size: .
V gene: TRBV7-2
D gene: .
J gene: TRBJ1-2
CDR3 protein: CASSEMGRGGSYYGYTF
CDR3 DNA: TGTGCCAGCAGCGAAATGGGTCGGGGGGGTTCTTACTATGGCTACACCTTC

clone size: .
V gene: TRBV18
D gene: .
J gene: TRBJ2-1
CDR3 protein: CASSHGSGPGEQFF
CDR3 DNA: TGTGCCAGCTCACACGGCAGCGGTCCCGGGGAGCAGTTCTTC

clone size: .
V gene: TRBV6-4
D gene: .
J gene: TRBJ2-1
CDR3 protein: CASSTDRSSYNEQFF
CDR3 DNA: TGTGCCAGCAGTACCGACAGAAGCTCCTACAATGAGCAGTTCTTC

clone size: .
V gene: TRBV19
D gene: .
J gene: TRBJ2-1
CDR3 protein: CASSDPATEVYNEQFF
CDR3 DNA: TGTGCCAGTAGTGACCCCGCGACAGAAGTCTACAATGAGCAGTTCTTC

clone size: .
V gene: TRBV28
D gene: .
J gene: TRBJ1-4
CDR3 protein: CASSPDRVGKEKLFF
CDR3 DNA: TGTGCCAGCAGTCCGGACAGAGTGGGGAAAGAAAAACTGTTTTTT

clone size: .
V gene: TRBV6-5
D gene: .
J gene: TRBJ1-2
CDR3 protein: CASSLQATNYGYTF
CDR3 DNA: TGTGCCAGCAGCCTACAGGCGACTAACTATGGCTACACCTTC

clone size: .
V gene: TRBV2
D gene: TRBD1
J gene: TRBJ2-7
CDR3 protein: CASTGGLDYEQYF
CDR3 DNA: TGTGCCAGCACAGGGGGCTTAGACTACGAGCAGTACTTC

clone size: .
V gene: TRBV2
D gene: TRBD2
J gene: TRBJ2-1
CDR3 protein: CASQTSGWPGQFF
CDR3 DNA: TGTGCCAGCCAGACTAGCGGGTGGCCTGGGCAGTTCTTC

clone size: .
V gene: TRBV9
D gene: TRBD1
J gene: TRBJ1-6
CDR3 protein: CASSVSTGEESPLHF
CDR3 DNA: TGTGCCAGCAGCGTATCGACAGGGGAGGAATCACCCCTCCACTTT

clone size: .
V gene: TRBV5-6
D gene: .
J gene: TRBJ2-5
CDR3 protein: CASSRGVPETQYF
CDR3 DNA: TGTGCCAGCAGCCGCGGGGTACCGGAGACCCAGTACTTC

clone size: .
V gene: TRBV7-8
D gene: .
J gene: TRBJ1-5
CDR3 protein: CASSLAGGIQQPQHF
CDR3 DNA: TGTGCCAGCAGCTTAGCGGGGGGGATACAACAGCCCCAGCATTTT

clone size: once
V gene: TRBV3-1/TRBV3-2
D gene: .
J gene: TRBJ2-3
CDR3 protein: CASSLLPGYVDTQYF
CDR3 DNA: TGTGCCAGCAGCCTACTTCCGGGGTATGTGGATACGCAGTATTTT

clone size: .
V gene: TRBV12-5
D gene: .
J gene: TRBJ1-2
CDR3 protein: CASGTDRLNYGYTF
CDR3 DNA: TGTGCTAGTGGAACTGACAGGCTGAACTATGGCTACACCTTC

clone size: many
V gene: TRBV27
D gene: TRBD1
J gene: TRBJ1-1
CDR3 protein: CASSTQTGTKGRRAFF
CDR3 DNA: TGTGCCAGCAGTACCCAGACAGGGACAAAAGGCAGAAGAGCTTTCTTT

clone size: few
V gene: TRBV29-1
D gene: .
J gene: TRBJ2-2
CDR3 protein: CSVEEGGTGAGELFF
CDR3 DNA: TGCAGCGTTGAAGAAGGAGGGACGGGCGCCGGGGAGCTGTTTTTT

clone size: .
V gene: TRBV6-5
D gene: TRBD1
J gene: TRBJ1-4
CDR3 protein: CASIIDRVPGVLFF
CDR3 DNA: TGTGCCAGCATCATAGACAGGGTCCCGGGAGTCCTGTTTTTT

clone size: medium-sized
V gene: TRBV5-4
D gene: .
J gene: TRBJ2-7
CDR3 protein: CASSSGDTLSYEQYF
CDR3 DNA: TGTGCCAGCAGCAGTGGGGACACCCTCTCCTACGAGCAGTACTTC

clone size: few
V gene: TRBV23-1
D gene: .
J gene: TRBJ2-3
CDR3 protein: CASSRSGNGNTQYF
CDR3 DNA: TGCGCCAGCAGCCGATCAGGCAATGGCAATACGCAGTATTTT

clone size: .
V gene: TRBV5-1
D gene: TRBD1
J gene: TRBJ1-6
CDR3 protein: CASSFADRAYNSPLHF
CDR3 DNA: TGCGCCAGCAGCTTTGCCGACAGGGCCTATAATTCACCCCTCCACTTT

clone size: .
V gene: TRBV2
D gene: TRBD1
J gene: TRBJ2-5
CDR3 protein: CASSEETGAAETQYF
CDR3 DNA: TGTGCCAGCAGTGAAGAGACAGGGGCCGCAGAGACCCAGTACTTC

clone size: .
V gene: TRBV6-5
D gene: .
J gene: TRBJ2-6
CDR3 protein: CASRRDRRGANVLTF
CDR3 DNA: TGTGCCAGCAGACGAGACAGACGCGGGGCCAACGTCCTGACTTTC

clone size: .
V gene: TRBV6-1
D gene: .
J gene: TRBJ1-2
CDR3 protein: CASSEKAPGHSNYGYTF
CDR3 DNA: TGTGCCAGCAGTGAGAAAGCTCCGGGACACTCTAACTATGGCTACACCTTC

clone size: .
V gene: TRBV24-1
D gene: .
J gene: TRBJ2-4
CDR3 protein: CATSDSRGAHIQYF
CDR3 DNA: TGTGCCACCAGTGATTCCCGGGGGGCCCACATTCAGTACTTC

clone size: .
V gene: TRBV5-4
D gene: TRBD1
J gene: TRBJ2-7
CDR3 protein: CASSGTGGGLYEQYF
CDR3 DNA: TGTGCCAGCAGCGGGACAGGGGGCGGACTCTACGAGCAGTACTTC

clone size: .
V gene: TRBV5-1
D gene: .
J gene: TRBJ2-5
CDR3 protein: CASSLGPGSRETQYF
CDR3 DNA: TGCGCCAGCAGCTTGGGTCCGGGGAGCAGGGAGACCCAGTACTTC

clone size: .
V gene: TRBV29-1
D gene: .
J gene: TRBJ1-1
CDR3 protein: CSVETGTMNTEAFF
CDR3 DNA: TGCAGCGTTGAGACAGGAACAATGAACACTGAAGCTTTCTTT

clone size: .
V gene: TRBV5-5
D gene: .
J gene: TRBJ1-6
CDR3 protein: CASSFVVQGGSPLHF
CDR3 DNA: TGTGCCAGCAGCTTTGTCGTCCAGGGCGGATCACCCCTCCACTTT

clone size: .
V gene: TRBV10-3
D gene: .
J gene: TRBJ1-2
CDR3 protein: CAITINRDVSGYTF
CDR3 DNA: TGTGCCATCACTATTAACAGGGATGTGAGTGGCTACACCTTC

clone size: .
V gene: TRBV27
D gene: TRBD1
J gene: TRBJ1-3
CDR3 protein: CASSRTGGISGNTIYF
CDR3 DNA: TGTGCCAGCAGCCGCACAGGGGGGATCTCTGGAAACACCATATATTTT